What follows describes a single TCR beta chain. Its antigen is as yet unknown. This record belongs to a study of cytomegalovirus exposure and HLA in healthy donors. Study-level results: The study labeled under 200 TCR beta chains cytomegalovirus-associated.

This PCR relied on a set of 60 Vbeta primers and 13 Jbeta primers. Profiling relied on immunoSEQ multiplex PCR, and the TCRdb table lists in-frame clones only, not all of them. The table for this sample gives roughly 100,000 clones. The CDR3 runs to 15 residues. From germline, CDR1 is MGHRA and CDR2 YSYEKL. V was cut by 0 bases and J by 7 bases, with 16 bases left in between. The chain recombines TRBV4-1 with TRBJ2-7; possible D gene TRBD1, 7 bases. Sequencing was done on a sample of PBMCs. This TCR was sampled from a woman aged 25 to 39 in good health and CMV-seronegative. In DNA form, the CDR3 reads TGCGCCAGCAGCCAAGATCAAGGGGGCGCGGGGGAGCAGTACTTC. It codes for CASSQDQGGAGEQYF.